The 19 T cell receptor beta chains below were found in one sample sequenced in a study of CD8 T cells in ankylosing spondylitis. Study-wide points: Ankylosing spondylitis blood appeared to carry a characteristic TCR beta motif of eight or nine highly homologous variants.

These receptors' antigens are unknown. One entry per CDR3 protein, called by TCRdb with MiXCR from the 5' RACE reads. Of over 700,000 distinct CDR3 sequences listed, around 19% are singletons. Sequenced: blood, either unsorted or a sorted T cell fraction (not recorded which). The receptors come from a male donor with ankylosing spondylitis.

The J gene is TRBJ2-1, the V gene TRBV4-2; TRBD2 matches 7 bases. CDR3 length equals 17 residues. Trimming removed 4 bases from V and 7 bases from J; junction bases left unmatched: 16. Germline V gene sequence: CDR1 LGHNA, CDR2 YNFKEQ. The CDR3 sequence is CASSPRASGPTGNEQFF. DNA for the CDR3: TGTGCCAGCAGCCCGCGGGCTAGCGGACCCACAGGTAATGAGCAGTTCTTC.

This clonotype was seen only a few times. The rearrangement joins TRBV12-3 or TRBV12-4 to TRBJ2-3, with 9 positions matching TRBD1. V lost 5 bases, J lost 2 bases, and 5 bases stayed unmatched. The CDR3 is 15 amino acids. CDR3 sequence (DNA): TGTGCCAGCAGTGGGACAGGGAGCCCCACAGATACGCAGTATTTT. It is translated as CASSGTGSPTDTQYF.

The chain carries TRBV4-2 and TRBJ2-1, with TRBD2 matching 9 bases. The J segment lost 6 bases and the V segment lost 2 bases, leaving 11 bases of the junction unmatched. The CDR3 covers 17 residues. Germline CDR1 and CDR2: LGHNA and YNFKEQ. This CDR3 reads CASSQTIAGESSNEQFF. The CDR3 bases are TGTGCCAGCAGCCAAACGATAGCGGGGGAATCTAGCAATGAGCAGTTCTTC.

The chain couples TRBV12-3 or TRBV12-4 to TRBJ2-7; 10 nucleotides align to TRBD1. This CDR3 region has 13 residues. The V segment lost 6 bases and the J segment 6 bases; nucleotides outside the gene matches: 5. The CDR3 DNA reads TGTGCCAGCAGGGGACAGGGGATTGGCGAGCAGTACTTC. Its translation is CASRGQGIGEQYF.

This clonotype was observed a few times. The V call is TRBV5-1, the J call TRBJ2-7; 10 nucleotides match TRBD1. CDR1 and CDR2 from the germline V gene are SGHRS and YFSETQ. V lost 3 bases, J lost 5 bases, and 5 bases stayed unmatched. The CDR3 runs 14 residues. CDR3 in amino acids: CASSWGQGPNEQYF. CDR3 coding DNA: TGCGCCAGCAGCTGGGGACAGGGGCCAAACGAGCAGTACTTC.

The chain has TRBV6-4 and TRBJ2-3; D unclear. There are 13 residues in the CDR3. CDR1 and CDR2 (germline): MRHNA, SNTAGT. Trimming took off 4 bases at V and 6 bases at J, with 11 bases between the two ends. CDR3 in DNA: TGTGCCAGCAGTGTTCTAGTGGGGGATACGCAGTATTTT. This codes for CASSVLVGDTQYF.

This clonotype was seen a handful of times. The DNA is omitted, as the CDR3 cannot be located on it reliably, and the CDR3 follows TCRdb's listing. The V and J genes are TRBV5-1 and TRBJ2-2. The CDR3 totals 13 residues, both ends included. CDR1 is SGHRS and CDR2 is YFSETQ in the germline V gene. The CDR3 spells CASSLFRFGELFF.

V is TRBV7-6 and J is TRBJ2-7; 11 positions match TRBD2. CDR3 size: 15 residues. The germline V gene encodes CDR1 SGHVS and CDR2 FNYEAQ. The V and J ends lost 5 bases and 2 bases, in that order; junction bases with no gene match: 5. CDR3 sequence reads: CASSPTSGVPYEQYF. The CDR3 region has the DNA TGTGCCAGCAGCCCGACTAGCGGGGTTCCCTACGAGCAGTACTTC.

In its sample, this clonotype was seen a few times. J is TRBJ2-1 and V is TRBV20-1; 8 bases agree with TRBD2. V was pared by 4 bases and J by 3 bases, with 2 bases of the junction left unmatched. CDR3 size: 13 residues. CDR1 and CDR2 (germline): DFQATT, SNEGSKA (reference sequence). Here the CDR3 reads CSAMGLGYNEQFF. CDR3 coding DNA: TGCAGTGCTATGGGACTAGGCTACAATGAGCAGTTCTTC.

The table lists this clonotype with a few counts. The chain has TRBV9 and TRBJ2-3, with D possibly TRBD2 on 6 matching bases. The germline V gene encodes CDR1 SGDLS and CDR2 YYNGEE. V was pared by 0 bases and J by 6 bases, with 14 bases between. The CDR3 is 15 amino acids. The CDR3 loop reads CASSVGGLGGDTQYF. The CDR3, as DNA: TGTGCCAGCAGCGTAGGAGGGCTAGGAGGGGATACGCAGTATTTT.

The chain is built from TRBV15 and TRBJ2-5; no firm D call. This CDR3 is built from 13 residues. Trimming took 0 bases from V and 5 from J, leaving 7 bases between them. Germline CDR1 and CDR2: LNHNV and YYDKDF (reference sequence). As DNA, the CDR3 is TGTGCCACCAGCAGAGATTTAGGGGAGACCCAGTACTTC. Its protein product is CATSRDLGETQYF. Full variable domain (missing parts from reference TRBV15 and TRBJ2-5): DAMVIQNPRYQVTQFGKPVTLSCSQTLNHNVMYWYQQKSSQAPKLLFHYYDKDFNNEADTPDNFQSRRPNTSFCFLDIRSPGLGDTAMYLCATSRDLGETQYFGPGTRLLVL.

This clonotype showed up many times. For the CDR3, the DNA is TGTGCCAGCACTTTATCCGGGACTAGTTTCACAGATACGCAGTATTTT. It yields the protein CASTLSGTSFTDTQYF. The J gene is TRBJ2-3, the V gene TRBV7-2, with 8 bases aligning to TRBD2. The germline CDR1 and CDR2 sequences are SGHTA and FQGNSA. The CDR3 spans 16 residues. V shed 7 bases, J shed 2 bases, and the junction held 11 bases outside the gene matches. The whole variable domain, filled in from reference TRBV7-2 and TRBJ2-3, reads GAGVSQSPSNKVTEKGKDVELRCDPISGHTALYWYRQSLGQGLEFLIYFQGNSAPDKSGLPSDRFSAERTGGSVSTLTIQRTQQEDSAVYLCASTLSGTSFTDTQYFGPGTRLTVL.

CDR3 in amino acids: CASSLARRVPLNTEAFF. The CDR3 DNA follows: TGTGCCAGCAGTTTAGCACGGCGGGTACCCCTGAACACTGAAGCTTTCTTT. This chain joins TRBV12-3 or TRBV12-4 and TRBJ1-1, with unresolved D. The CDR3 length is 17 residues. V was shortened by 0 bases and J by 0 bases, with 14 bases between the two germline ends.

This clonotype was counted only a few times. This rearrangement joins TRBV12-3 or TRBV12-4 to TRBJ2-2; D call uncertain. The CDR3 is made up of 17 amino acids. Trimming removed 6 bases from V and 5 bases from J, with 22 bases in between. CDR3 amino acids: CASSSPSATPRTGELFF. CDR3 in DNA: TGTGCCAGCAGCTCCCCCTCAGCGACCCCGCGGACCGGGGAGCTGTTTTTT.

The chain uses TRBV10-2 and TRBJ1-1, with D unclear. This CDR3 spans 14 amino acids. The V and J ends lost 2 bases and 1 base respectively, with 8 bases between them. Germline V gives CDR1 WSHSY, CDR2 SAAADI. This CDR3 reads CASSEVTENTEAFF. The CDR3 DNA follows: TGCGCCAGCAGTGAGGTAACCGAGAACACTGAAGCTTTCTTT.

This clonotype was seen a few times. This chain links TRBV4-1 with TRBJ2-1, with 10 bases lining up with TRBD2. The germline gives CDR1 MGHRA, CDR2 YSYEKL. The CDR3 contains 15 residues. The V gene end was trimmed by 3 bases and the J gene end by 7 bases; junction bases not matched to a gene: 6. The CDR3 reads CASSQLAGAGNEQFF. DNA of the CDR3: TGCGCCAGCAGCCAGCTAGCGGGAGCGGGGAATGAGCAGTTCTTC.

This chain connects TRBV3-1 to TRBJ2-1; the match to TRBD2 covers 10 bases. Germline loops: CDR1 LGHDT, CDR2 YNNKEL (reference sequence). Trimming removed 4 bases from V and 7 bases from J; junction bases left unmatched: 4. The CDR3 has 14 amino acids. The CDR3 reads CASSLLAGFNEQFF. The CDR3 DNA is TGTGCCAGCAGCCTACTAGCGGGATTTAATGAGCAGTTCTTC.

This clonotype was seen a few times. The rearrangement links TRBV12-3 or TRBV12-4 to TRBJ2-5; 8 nucleotides agree with TRBD2. V shed 3 bases, J shed 3 bases, and the junction held 6 bases outside the gene matches. This CDR3 spans 15 amino acids. CDR3 region: CASSFGLAGEETQYF. The CDR3 DNA sequence: TGTGCCAGCAGTTTTGGGCTAGCGGGTGAAGAGACCCAGTACTTC.

V usage is TRBV27 and J usage is TRBJ1-5; 9 bases agree with TRBD1. The ends lost 5 bases at V and 4 bases at J; junction bases unmatched: 9. Germline V gene lookup returns CDR1 MNHEY and CDR2 SMNVEV (reference sequence). The CDR3 runs to 16 residues. The CDR3 region is CASSPRGQGLNQPQHF. The CDR3 nucleotides are TGTGCCAGCAGTCCCAGGGGACAGGGATTAAATCAGCCCCAGCATTTT.